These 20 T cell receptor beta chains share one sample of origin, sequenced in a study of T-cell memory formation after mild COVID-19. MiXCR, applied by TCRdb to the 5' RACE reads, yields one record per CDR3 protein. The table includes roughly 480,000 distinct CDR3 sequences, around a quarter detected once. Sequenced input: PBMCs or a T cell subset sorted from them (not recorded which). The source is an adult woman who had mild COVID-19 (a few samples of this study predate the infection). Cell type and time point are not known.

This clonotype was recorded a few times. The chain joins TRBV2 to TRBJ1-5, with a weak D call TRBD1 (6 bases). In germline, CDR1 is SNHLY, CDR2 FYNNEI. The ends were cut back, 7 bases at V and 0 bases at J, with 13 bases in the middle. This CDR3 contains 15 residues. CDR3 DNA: TGTGCCAGCATCCCGGACAGATTTAGCAATCAGCCCCAGCATTTT. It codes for CASIPDRFSNQPQHF.

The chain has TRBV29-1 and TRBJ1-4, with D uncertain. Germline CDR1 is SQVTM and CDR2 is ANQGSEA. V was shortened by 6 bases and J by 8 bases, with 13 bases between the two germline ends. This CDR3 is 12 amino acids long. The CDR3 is CSVEDPPEKLFF. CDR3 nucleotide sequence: TGCAGCGTGGAGGATCCTCCAGAAAAACTGTTTTTT.

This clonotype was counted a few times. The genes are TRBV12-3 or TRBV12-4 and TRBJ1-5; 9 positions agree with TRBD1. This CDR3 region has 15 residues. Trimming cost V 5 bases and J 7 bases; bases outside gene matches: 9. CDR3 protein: CASSLWTGVGQPQHF. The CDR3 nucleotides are TGTGCCAGCAGTCTGTGGACAGGGGTCGGGCAGCCCCAGCATTTT.

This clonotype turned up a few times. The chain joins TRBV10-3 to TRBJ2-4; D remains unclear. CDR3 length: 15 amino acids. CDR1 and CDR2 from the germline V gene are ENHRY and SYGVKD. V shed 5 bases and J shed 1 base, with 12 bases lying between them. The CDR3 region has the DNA TGTGCCATCAGTACTGGCCTCCCCGCCAAAAACATTCAGTACTTC. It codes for CAISTGLPAKNIQYF.

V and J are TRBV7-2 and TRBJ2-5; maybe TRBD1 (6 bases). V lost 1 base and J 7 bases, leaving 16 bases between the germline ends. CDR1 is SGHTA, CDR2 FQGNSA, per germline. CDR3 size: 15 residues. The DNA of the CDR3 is TGTGCCAGCAGCTTAGACAGGGCCCCAGTTGCGACCCAGTACTTC. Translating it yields CASSLDRAPVATQYF. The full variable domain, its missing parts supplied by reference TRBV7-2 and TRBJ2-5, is GAGVSQSPSNKVTEKGKDVELRCDPISGHTALYWYRQSLGQGLEFLIYFQGNSAPDKSGLPSDRFSAERTGGSVSTLTIQRTQQEDSAVYLCASSLDRAPVATQYFGPGTRLLVL.

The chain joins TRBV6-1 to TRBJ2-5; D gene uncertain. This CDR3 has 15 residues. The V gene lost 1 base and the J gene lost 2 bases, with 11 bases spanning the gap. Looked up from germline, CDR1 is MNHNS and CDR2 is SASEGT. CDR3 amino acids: CASSEGVGPQETQYF. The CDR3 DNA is TGTGCCAGCAGTGAAGGTGTCGGACCTCAAGAGACCCAGTACTTC.

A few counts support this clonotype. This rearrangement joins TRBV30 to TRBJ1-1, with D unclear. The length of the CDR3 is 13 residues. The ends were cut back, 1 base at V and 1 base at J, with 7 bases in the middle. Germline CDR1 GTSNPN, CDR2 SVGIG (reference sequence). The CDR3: CAWSETPNTEAFF. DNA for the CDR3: TGTGCCTGGAGTGAAACCCCGAACACTGAAGCTTTCTTT. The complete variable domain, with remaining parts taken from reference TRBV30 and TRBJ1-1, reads SQTIHQWPATLVQPVGSPLSLECTVEGTSNPNLYWYRQAAGRGLQLLFYSVGIGQISSEVPQNLSASRPQDRQFILSSKKLLLSDSGFYLCAWSETPNTEAFFGQGTRLTVV.

The CDR3 coding sequence is TGTGCCAGCAGTGCCCGGGACAGGCGGGCCGGCGAGCAGTACTTC. Amino acids: CASSARDRRAGEQYF. The chain recombines TRBV7-2 with TRBJ2-7, with TRBD1 matching over 8 bases. The V and J ends lost 6 bases and 6 bases, in that order; junction bases with no gene match: 13. This CDR3 is 15 amino acids long. Per the germline V gene, CDR1 is SGHTA and CDR2 is FQGNSA.

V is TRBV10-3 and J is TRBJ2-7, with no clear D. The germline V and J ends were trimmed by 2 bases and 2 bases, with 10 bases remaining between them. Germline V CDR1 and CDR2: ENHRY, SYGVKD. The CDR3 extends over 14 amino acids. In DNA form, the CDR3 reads TGTGCCATCAGTGAGCTTGTGGGTCCCTACGAGCAGTACTTC. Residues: CAISELVGPYEQYF.

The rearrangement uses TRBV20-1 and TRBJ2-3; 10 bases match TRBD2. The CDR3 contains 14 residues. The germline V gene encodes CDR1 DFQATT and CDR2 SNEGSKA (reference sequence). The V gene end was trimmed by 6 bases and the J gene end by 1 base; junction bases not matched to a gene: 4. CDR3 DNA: TGCAGTGCAACACTAGCGGGACGCACAGATACGCAGTATTTT. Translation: CSATLAGRTDTQYF.

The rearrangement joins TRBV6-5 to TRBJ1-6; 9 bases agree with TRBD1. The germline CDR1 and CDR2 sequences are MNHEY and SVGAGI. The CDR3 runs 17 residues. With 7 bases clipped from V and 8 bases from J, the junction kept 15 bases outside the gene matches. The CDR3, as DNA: TGTGCCAGCACCAGAAACCGGGACAGGGCGGCCCATTCACCCCTCCACTTT. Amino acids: CASTRNRDRAAHSPLHF.

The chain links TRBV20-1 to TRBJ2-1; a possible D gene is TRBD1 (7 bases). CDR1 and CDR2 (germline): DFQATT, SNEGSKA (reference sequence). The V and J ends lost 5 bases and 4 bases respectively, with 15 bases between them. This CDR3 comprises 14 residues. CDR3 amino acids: CSALGGTDYNEQFF. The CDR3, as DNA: TGCAGTGCTTTAGGGGGGACAGATTACAATGAGCAGTTCTTC.

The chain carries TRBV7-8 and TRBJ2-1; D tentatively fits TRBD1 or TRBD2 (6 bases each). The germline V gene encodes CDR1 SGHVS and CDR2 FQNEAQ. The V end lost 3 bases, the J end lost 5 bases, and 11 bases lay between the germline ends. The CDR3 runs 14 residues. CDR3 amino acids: CASSLRGVHNEQFF. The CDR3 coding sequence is TGTGCCAGCAGCTTGAGGGGGGTTCACAATGAGCAGTTCTTC.

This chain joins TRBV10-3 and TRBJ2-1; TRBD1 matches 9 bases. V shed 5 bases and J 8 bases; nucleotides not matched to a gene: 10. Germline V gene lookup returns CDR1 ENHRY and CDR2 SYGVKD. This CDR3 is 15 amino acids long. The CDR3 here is CAISSDRGIGYEQFF. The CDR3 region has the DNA TGTGCCATCAGTTCAGACAGGGGGATTGGATATGAGCAGTTCTTC.

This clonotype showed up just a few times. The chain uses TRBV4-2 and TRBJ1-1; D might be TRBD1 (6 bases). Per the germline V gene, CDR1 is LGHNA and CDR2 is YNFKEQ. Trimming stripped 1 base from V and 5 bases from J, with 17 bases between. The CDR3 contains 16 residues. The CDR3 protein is CASSQAYAGVGTEAFF. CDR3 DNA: TGTGCCAGCAGCCAAGCCTATGCAGGGGTGGGAACTGAAGCTTTCTTT.

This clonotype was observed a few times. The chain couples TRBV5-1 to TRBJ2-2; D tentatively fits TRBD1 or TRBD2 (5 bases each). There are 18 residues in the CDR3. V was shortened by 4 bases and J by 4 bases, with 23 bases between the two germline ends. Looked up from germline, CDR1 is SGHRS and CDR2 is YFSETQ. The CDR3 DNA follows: TGCGCCAGCAGCCCAAGGACGCCACGGGGCACGGGCACCGGGGAGCTGTTTTTT. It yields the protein CASSPRTPRGTGTGELFF. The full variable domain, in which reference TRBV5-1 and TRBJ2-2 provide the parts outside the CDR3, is KAGVTQTPRYLIKTRGQQVTLSCSPISGHRSVSWYQQTPGQGLQFLFEYFSETQRNKGNFPGRFSGRQFSNSRSEMNVSTLELGDSALYLCASSPRTPRGTGTGELFFGEGSRLTVL.

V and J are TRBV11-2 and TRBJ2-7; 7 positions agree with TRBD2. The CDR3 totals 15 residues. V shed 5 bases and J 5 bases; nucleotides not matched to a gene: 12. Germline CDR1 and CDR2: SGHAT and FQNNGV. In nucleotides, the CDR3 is TGTGCCAGCAGCCCCGACGTAGCGGGCCGGAACGAGCAGTACTTC. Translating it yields CASSPDVAGRNEQYF.

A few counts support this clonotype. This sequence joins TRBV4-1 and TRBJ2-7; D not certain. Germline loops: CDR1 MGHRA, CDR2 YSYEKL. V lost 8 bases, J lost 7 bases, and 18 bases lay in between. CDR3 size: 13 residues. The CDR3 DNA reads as TGCGCCAGCGCCTCCCGTCCGTACGAGGAGCAGTACTTC. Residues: CASASRPYEEQYF.

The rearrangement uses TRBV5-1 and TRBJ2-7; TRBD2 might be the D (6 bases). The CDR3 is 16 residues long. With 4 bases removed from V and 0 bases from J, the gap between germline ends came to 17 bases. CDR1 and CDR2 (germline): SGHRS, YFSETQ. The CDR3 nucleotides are TGCGCCAGCAGCCCCCCCCGCGGGATCGACTCCTACGAGCAGTACTTC. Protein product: CASSPPRGIDSYEQYF.

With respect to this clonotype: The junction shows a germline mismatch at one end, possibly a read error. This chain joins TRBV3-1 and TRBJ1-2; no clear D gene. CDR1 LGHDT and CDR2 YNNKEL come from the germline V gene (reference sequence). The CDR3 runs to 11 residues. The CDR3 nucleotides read TGTGCCAGCAGCCAAGTATCCGTCTTCGCCTTC. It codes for CASSQVSVFAF.